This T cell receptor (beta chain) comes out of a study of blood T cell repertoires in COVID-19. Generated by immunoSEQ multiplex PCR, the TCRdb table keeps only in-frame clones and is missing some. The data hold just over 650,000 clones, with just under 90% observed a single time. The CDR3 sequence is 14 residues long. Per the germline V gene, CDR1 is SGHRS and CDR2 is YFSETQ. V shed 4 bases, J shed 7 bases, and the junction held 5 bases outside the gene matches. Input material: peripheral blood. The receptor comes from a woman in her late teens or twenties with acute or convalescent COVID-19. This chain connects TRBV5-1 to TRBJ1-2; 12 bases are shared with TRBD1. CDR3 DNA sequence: TGCGCCAGCAGCCGGGACAGGGGGCGATCTGGCTACACCTTC. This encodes CASSRDRGRSGYTF.